The 32 T cell receptor beta chains below were found in one sample sequenced in a study of T-cell reconstitution after alpha-beta-depleted transplantation in children. Preparation of the TCRbeta library used unique molecular identifiers. TCRdb fed the PCR reads into MiXCR, producing one record per CDR3 protein. There are roughly 280,000 distinct CDR3 sequences in the sample; around 10% occur only once, and around a quarter lies in the top ten. The material was peripheral blood, obtained 180 days after TCRalphabeta/CD19-depleted stem cell transplant. These receptors came from a male patient aged 2 to 10 who had a stem cell transplant for chronic granulomatous disease, so the T cells may come from the graft donor.

This clonotype was seen at least ten times. The V and J genes are TRBV3-1 and TRBJ1-2; TRBD1 matches at 11 bases. With 6 bases clipped from V and 3 bases from J, the junction kept 9 bases outside the gene matches. Germline V gives CDR1 LGHDT, CDR2 YNNKEL (reference sequence). The CDR3 is made up of 16 amino acids. This CDR3 reads CASRGQGALRHYGYTF. The CDR3 nucleotides are TGTGCCAGCAGAGGACAGGGGGCATTACGCCACTATGGCTACACCTTC. Complete variable domain (other parts from reference TRBV3-1 and TRBJ1-2): DTAVSQTPKYLVTQMGNDKSIKCEQNLGHDTMYWYKQDSKKFLKIMFSYNNKELIINETVPNRFSPKSPDKAHLNLHINSLELGDSAVYFCASRGQGALRHYGYTFGSGTRLTVV.

This clonotype appeared a few times. The genes are TRBV6-5 and TRBJ2-1; maybe TRBD1 (5 bases). Per germline, CDR1 MNHEY and CDR2 SVGAGI. The CDR3 sequence is 14 residues long. V lost 0 bases and J lost 4, with 7 bases in between. The CDR3 DNA sequence: TGTGCCAGCAGTTACTCGGGGCGGTACAATGAGCAGTTCTTC. Its translation: CASSYSGRYNEQFF.

The sample holds many counts of this clonotype. The rearrangement links TRBV29-1 to TRBJ2-1, with a tentative D call TRBD2 (7 bases). Trimming left V 3 bases short and J 4 bases short, with 13 bases between. CDR3 size: 14 residues. Germline V CDR1 and CDR2: SQVTM, ANQGSEA. DNA for the CDR3: TGCAGCGTTGAGGGGGGGGGGACATACAATGAGCAGTTCTTC. This sequence encodes CSVEGGGTYNEQFF.

This clonotype occurred many times. The V gene is TRBV4-3, the J gene TRBJ2-1; the match to TRBD1 covers 10 bases. CDR1 and CDR2 (germline): LGHNA, YSLEER. The J segment lost 10 bases and the V segment lost 2 bases, leaving 11 bases of the junction unmatched. The CDR3 length is 16 residues. CDR3 coding DNA: TGCGCCAGCAGCCAAAGGTCAGGACAGGGGGGGCGGGAGCAGTTCTTC. The encoded protein is CASSQRSGQGGREQFF.

This clonotype was seen many times. The V and J genes are TRBV7-8 and TRBJ2-1; D uncertain. The ends were cut back, 5 bases at V and 6 bases at J, with 11 bases in the middle. This CDR3 spans 13 amino acids. Germline V gives CDR1 SGHVS, CDR2 FQNEAQ. This chain's CDR3 is CASSIRLFNEQFF. The CDR3 bases are TGTGCCAGCAGCATACGGCTTTTCAATGAGCAGTTCTTC.

This clonotype was picked up many times. The chain carries TRBV28 and TRBJ2-2, with D unclear. The CDR3 extends over 16 amino acids. Trimming removed 2 bases at V and 5 bases at J, with 15 bases between. Germline CDR1 MDHEN, CDR2 SYDVKM. The CDR3 reads CASSLGNSRWTGELFF. CDR3 in DNA: TGTGCCAGCAGTTTAGGGAACTCTAGGTGGACCGGGGAGCTGTTTTTT.

The table lists this clonotype with many counts. V gene TRBV10-3 combines with J gene TRBJ2-7; D is ambiguous. Germline CDR1 ENHRY, CDR2 SYGVKD. V was clipped by 10 bases and J by 4 bases, with 14 bases between them. This CDR3 has 12 residues. The chain's CDR3 is CATLNRAYEQYF. CDR3 DNA sequence: TGTGCCACGTTAAATCGGGCTTACGAGCAGTACTTC.

Of note for this clonotype: This may arise from a read error, as a much more abundant clone is one base away. The rearrangement links TRBV5-1 to TRBJ2-3; 8 nucleotides match TRBD2. Germline CDR1 reads SGHRS; CDR2 reads YFSETQ. This CDR3 region has 14 residues. Germline trimming cut 10 bases from V and 6 bases from J; bases unmatched to any gene: 13. CDR3 region: CAGTRGGLEDTQYF. CDR3 DNA: TGCGCCGGCACCCGGGGGGGGCTCGAGGATACGCAGTATTTT.

This clonotype was seen at least ten times. V and J are TRBV5-1 and TRBJ2-1; 9 bases align to TRBD1. This CDR3 is built from 16 residues. The V and J ends lost 0 bases and 3 bases, in that order; junction bases with no gene match: 4. Germline CDR1 is SGHRS and CDR2 is YFSETQ. The CDR3 DNA sequence: TGCGCCAGCAGCTTGGGGGGACAGGGTTTCTACAATGAGCAGTTCTTC. Translating it yields CASSLGGQGFYNEQFF.

This clonotype came up many times. The V and J genes are TRBV10-1 and TRBJ2-5; possible D gene TRBD1, 6 bases. Trimming cost V 4 bases and J 1 base, with 10 bases left between them. The CDR3 spans 14 residues. Germline V gene lookup returns CDR1 WNHNN and CDR2 SYGVQD (reference sequence). CDR3 nucleotides: TGCGCCAGCAGTGTGTCAGGGGCCCAAGAGACCCAGTACTTC. Its translation is CASSVSGAQETQYF.

The chain links TRBV11-1 to TRBJ2-7; D might be TRBD1 or TRBD2, each matching 5 bases. The V gene's germline CDR1 is SGHAT and CDR2 FQDESV (reference sequence). This CDR3 comprises 15 residues. V was shortened by 5 bases and J by 2 bases, with 16 bases between the two germline ends. Written as DNA, the CDR3 is TGTGCCAGCAGCCCTCGACGGGGCGAGCCCTACGAGCAGTACTTC. Encoded protein: CASSPRRGEPYEQYF.

This clonotype was detected ten times or more. This chain joins TRBV10-2 and TRBJ2-5, with D perhaps TRBD1 (6 bases). This CDR3 contains 15 residues. CDR1 and CDR2 from the germline V gene are WSHSY and SAAADI. The ends were cut back, 5 bases at V and 3 bases at J, with 16 bases in the middle. CDR3 loop: CASSTSLRQEETQYF. DNA for the CDR3: TGCGCCAGCAGTACAAGCCTTCGACAGGAAGAGACCCAGTACTTC.

Many counts were recorded for this clonotype. The chain has TRBV11-2 and TRBJ2-1; maybe TRBD2 (6 bases). The CDR3 consists of 16 residues. Trimming left V 4 bases short and J 8 bases short, with 21 bases between. The germline V gene has CDR1 SGHAT and CDR2 FQNNGV. CDR3 in amino acids: CASSSNIPTSIHEQFF. CDR3 nucleotides: TGTGCCAGCAGCTCCAACATCCCCACTAGCATCCATGAGCAGTTCTTC.

This clonotype was counted at least ten times. The gene calls are TRBV5-1 and TRBJ2-5, with D possibly matching TRBD1 (6 bases). Trimming cost V 4 bases and J 0 bases, with 16 bases left between them. Germline CDR1 reads SGHRS; CDR2 reads YFSETQ. This CDR3 is built from 16 residues. CDR3 residues: CASSHRDTTYQETQYF. CDR3 in DNA: TGCGCCAGCAGCCACCGGGACACCACTTACCAAGAGACCCAGTACTTC.

This clonotype was detected ten times or more. V is TRBV29-1 and J is TRBJ1-1, with D perhaps TRBD1 (6 bases). The germline CDR1 and CDR2 sequences are SQVTM and ANQGSEA. The V end was cut by 4 bases, the J end by 5 bases, with 14 bases between. The CDR3 totals 13 residues. The CDR3 region is CSVGRDIGTEAFF. In DNA form, the CDR3 reads TGCAGCGTTGGCCGGGACATCGGTACTGAAGCTTTCTTT.

The J gene is TRBJ1-1, the V gene TRBV12-3 or TRBV12-4; 9 bases map to TRBD1. There are 14 residues in the CDR3. V dropped 1 base and J dropped 7; count of bases not matched to a gene: 4. The CDR3 reads CASSLGGQGSEAFF. The DNA for the CDR3 is TGTGCCAGCAGTTTAGGGGGACAGGGAAGTGAAGCTTTCTTT.

This clonotype has a count of ten or more. This chain connects TRBV20-1 to TRBJ2-7; D may be TRBD2 (6 bases). The CDR3 has 16 residues. The germline CDR1 and CDR2 sequences are DFQATT and SNEGSKA (reference sequence). V gave up 2 bases and J gave up 0 bases, with 17 bases separating them. CDR3 nucleotides: TGCAGTGCTAGATTGACCGGCGGGACGAGCTCCTACGAGCAGTACTTC. It translates to CSARLTGGTSSYEQYF.

Notes on this clonotype: A much larger clone differs from this one at a single base, so this may be a read error. This chain connects TRBV4-2 to TRBJ2-3; TRBD2 might be the D (5 bases). Per germline, CDR1 LGHNA and CDR2 YNFKEQ. The CDR3 spans 16 residues. CDR3 sequence: CASSQDGLAGTDTQCF. CDR3 DNA sequence: TGCGCCAGCAGCCAGGATGGGCTAGCTGGCACAGATACGCAGTGTTTT.

As concerns this clonotype: This may be a read error: a much more frequent sequence differs by one nucleotide. This sequence joins TRBV27 and TRBJ2-1; maybe TRBD1 (6 bases). This CDR3 spans 11 amino acids. CDR1 and CDR2 from the germline V gene are MNHEY and SMNVEV (reference sequence). The CDR3 nucleotides read TGTGCCAGCAGAAGGGGGAATGAGCAGCTCTTC. This encodes CASRRGNEQLF.

This clonotype has a count of ten or more. The chain links TRBV4-1 to TRBJ2-7; 9 nucleotides align to TRBD1. V shed 3 bases and J 5 bases; nucleotides not matched to a gene: 11. The CDR3 sequence is 16 residues long. CDR1 and CDR2 (germline): MGHRA, YSYEKL. The CDR3 loop is CASSHVPRDRVHEQYF. CDR3 bases: TGCGCCAGCAGCCACGTGCCCCGGGACAGGGTCCACGAGCAGTACTTC.

Many counts were recorded for this clonotype. This sequence joins TRBV7-9 and TRBJ1-4; 7 positions agree with TRBD1. V lost 5 bases to trimming and J lost 1 base; unmatched junction nucleotides: 4. The CDR3 spans 15 residues. CDR1 and CDR2 (germline): SEHNR, FQNEAQ (reference sequence). Here the CDR3 reads CASSRRQGTNEKLFF. In nucleotides, the CDR3 is TGTGCCAGCAGCCGTCGACAGGGAACTAATGAAAAACTGTTTTTT. Filled out from reference TRBV7-9 and TRBJ1-4, the complete variable domain reads DTGVSQNPRHKITKRGQNVTFRCDPISEHNRLYWYRQTLGQGPEFLTYFQNEAQLEKSRLLSDRFSAERPKGSFSTLEIQRTEQGDSAMYLCASSRRQGTNEKLFFGSGTQLSVL.

The rearrangement joins TRBV28 to TRBJ2-1, with D uncertain. This CDR3 region has 16 residues. V lost 4 bases, J lost 4 bases, and 17 bases lay in between. Per germline, CDR1 MDHEN and CDR2 SYDVKM. The CDR3 region is CASSSLVAGTYNEQFF. The CDR3 bases are TGTGCCAGCAGTTCCCTTGTGGCAGGTACTTACAATGAGCAGTTCTTC.

This clonotype has a count of ten or more. The gene calls are TRBV7-8 and TRBJ2-7; 11 bases agree with TRBD1. J gave up 6 bases and V 6 bases, and 10 bases lay outside the gene matches. The CDR3 length is 15 residues. The germline V gene has CDR1 SGHVS and CDR2 FQNEAQ. The CDR3 loop reads CASRNSGQGAGEQYF. In DNA form, the CDR3 reads TGTGCCAGCAGAAATTCCGGACAGGGGGCAGGCGAGCAGTACTTC.

Many counts were recorded for this clonotype. This chain uses TRBV29-1 with TRBJ1-3; no clear D gene. The germline CDR1 and CDR2 sequences are SQVTM and ANQGSEA. The CDR3 is made up of 13 amino acids. Trimming pared 4 bases from V and 3 bases from J, leaving 10 bases between. In DNA form, the CDR3 reads TGCAGCGTTGGCGGGCCCGGTGGAAACACCATATATTTT. It encodes CSVGGPGGNTIYF.

This clonotype was detected ten times or more. CDR3 DNA sequence: TGTGCCAGCAGTTCCCCAAAAAAAGGGTCTGGAAACACCATATATTTT. It translates to CASSSPKKGSGNTIYF. V usage is TRBV28 and J usage is TRBJ1-3; D is ambiguous. CDR1 and CDR2 from the germline V gene are MDHEN and SYDVKM. V was pared by 4 bases and J by 1 base, with 14 bases between. The CDR3 extends over 16 amino acids.

At least ten counts were recorded for this clonotype. J is TRBJ2-7 and V is TRBV7-2; 11 nucleotides match TRBD2. Germline-derived CDR1 and CDR2 are SGHTA and FQGNSA. CDR3 length: 16 amino acids. V shed 4 bases, J shed 3 bases, and the junction held 8 bases outside the gene matches. This CDR3 reads CASSYETSGIFYEQYF. The CDR3 DNA follows: TGTGCCAGCAGCTATGAGACTAGCGGGATTTTCTACGAGCAGTACTTC.

This clonotype has just a few counts. The rearrangement links TRBV6-1 to TRBJ2-1; 9 bases map to TRBD1. Per germline, CDR1 MNHNS and CDR2 SASEGT. The CDR3 is 15 residues long. Losses at the gene ends were 5 bases for V and 4 bases for J; bases not matched to a gene: 6. CDR3 region: CASSPRDRVYNEQFF. DNA for the CDR3: TGTGCCAGCAGTCCCCGGGACAGGGTATACAATGAGCAGTTCTTC.

A few counts support this clonotype. This chain links TRBV7-9 with TRBJ1-4; possibly TRBD1 for D (5 bases). CDR1 is SEHNR, CDR2 FQNEAQ, per germline (reference sequence). This CDR3 is built from 14 residues. V gave up 5 bases and J gave up 8 bases, with 15 bases separating them. The CDR3 loop reads CASSRGRLREKLFF. The CDR3 bases are TGTGCCAGCAGCCGGGGCCGGCTCAGGGAAAAACTGTTTTTT.

This clonotype was seen many times. V and J are TRBV19 and TRBJ1-5; no clear D. Germline lookup yields CDR1 LNHDA and CDR2 SQIVND (reference sequence). The V end was cut by 2 bases, the J end by 5 bases, with 7 bases between. CDR3 size: 13 residues. The CDR3 bases are TGTGCCAGTAGTATAAGATCAGATCAGCCCCAGCATTTT. Amino acid sequence: CASSIRSDQPQHF. Full variable domain (outside the CDR3, taken from reference TRBV19 and TRBJ1-5): DGGITQSPKYLFRKEGQNVTLSCEQNLNHDAMYWYRQDPGQGLRLIYYSQIVNDFQKGDIAEGYSVSREKKESFPLTVTSAQKNPTAFYLCASSIRSDQPQHFGDGTRLSIL.

As concerns this clonotype: At one end, the junction sequence differs from germline, possibly due to a read error. This chain connects TRBV12-3 or TRBV12-4 to TRBJ2-5; TRBD2 aligns across 7 bases. CDR3 length: 14 residues. CDR3 bases: TGTGCCAGCACCCTAACGGGAGGCCCTGAGACCCTGTACTTC. This codes for CASTLTGGPETLYF.

There are many counts of this clonotype. This chain uses TRBV7-9 with TRBJ2-1, with D maybe TRBD2 (5 bases). Germline loops: CDR1 SEHNR, CDR2 FQNEAQ (reference sequence). The CDR3 spans 13 residues. Trimming took 8 bases from V and 2 from J, leaving 10 bases between them. CDR3 sequence reads: CASGGRTYNEQFF. CDR3 in DNA: TGTGCCAGCGGAGGTCGTACCTACAATGAGCAGTTCTTC.

This clonotype was found many times. The V and J genes are TRBV30 and TRBJ1-2; no clear D. Looked up from germline, CDR1 is GTSNPN and CDR2 is SVGIG (reference sequence). The CDR3 spans 11 residues. Deletions cut 0 bases from V and 5 bases from J, with 4 bases between. DNA for the CDR3: TGTGCCTGGAGTGTTCAGTATGGCTACACCTTC. As protein: CAWSVQYGYTF.